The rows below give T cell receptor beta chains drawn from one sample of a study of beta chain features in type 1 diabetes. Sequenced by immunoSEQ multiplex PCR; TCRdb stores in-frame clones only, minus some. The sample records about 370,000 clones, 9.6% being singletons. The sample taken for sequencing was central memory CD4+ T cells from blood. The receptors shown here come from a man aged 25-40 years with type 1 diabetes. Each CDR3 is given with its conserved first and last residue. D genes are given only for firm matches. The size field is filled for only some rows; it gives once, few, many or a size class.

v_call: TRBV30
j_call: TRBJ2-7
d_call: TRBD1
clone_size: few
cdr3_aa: CAWSPPGQVYSYEQYF
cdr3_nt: TGTGCCTGGAGTCCCCCGGGACAGGTCTACTCCTACGAGCAGTACTTC

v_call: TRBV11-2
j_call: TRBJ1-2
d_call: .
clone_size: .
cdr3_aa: CASSLTDSNYGYTF
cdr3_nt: TGTGCCAGCAGCTTAACGGACAGCAACTATGGCTACACCTTC

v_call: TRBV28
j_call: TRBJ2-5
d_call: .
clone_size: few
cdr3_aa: CASSFRKGGRTQYF
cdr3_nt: TGTGCCAGCAGTTTCCGAAAGGGTGGCCGGACCCAGTACTTC

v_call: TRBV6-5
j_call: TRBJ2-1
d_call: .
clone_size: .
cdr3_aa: CASRGSSNEQFF
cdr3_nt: TGTGCCAGCAGGGGTTCTAGCAATGAGCAGTTCTTC

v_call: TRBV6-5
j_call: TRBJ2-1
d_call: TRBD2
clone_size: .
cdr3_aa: CASSYGLAGGEQFF
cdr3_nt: TGTGCCAGCAGTTACGGACTAGCGGGGGGTGAGCAGTTCTTC

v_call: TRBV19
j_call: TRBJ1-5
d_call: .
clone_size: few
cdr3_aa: CASSVQGSDQPQHF
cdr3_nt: TGTGCCAGTAGTGTTCAGGGTAGTGATCAGCCCCAGCATTTT

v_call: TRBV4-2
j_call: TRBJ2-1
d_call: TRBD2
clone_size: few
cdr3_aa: CASSQVSSGNNEQFF
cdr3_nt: TGTGCCAGCAGCCAAGTCTCTAGCGGGAACAATGAGCAGTTCTTC

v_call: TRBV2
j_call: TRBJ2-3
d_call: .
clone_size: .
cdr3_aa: CASSVQRVTYQDTQYF
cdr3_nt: TGTGCCAGCAGCGTACAAAGGGTAACATATCAAGATACGCAGTATTTT

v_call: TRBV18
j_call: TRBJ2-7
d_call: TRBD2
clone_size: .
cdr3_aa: CASSGTSTYEQYF
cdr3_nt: TGTGCCAGCTCAGGGACTAGCACCTACGAGCAGTACTTC

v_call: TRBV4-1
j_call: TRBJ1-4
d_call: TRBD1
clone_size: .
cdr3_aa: CASSQTSQGGSEKLFF
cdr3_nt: TGCGCCAGCAGCCAGACCTCACAGGGGGGAAGTGAAAAACTGTTTTTT